The clone carrying this T cell receptor beta chain was observed many times. The antigen remains undetermined. CDR1 is SGHNT, CDR2 YENEEA, per germline. The trim removed 5 bases at V and 5 bases at J, leaving 6 bases unmatched. This CDR3 spans 13 amino acids. This entry belongs to a study of regulatory T cells in long-lasting Graves disease. Study in general: New Graves' disease cases had less than 3 months of antithyroid drugs.

Study outcomes and limitations: Persistent disease favored TRBV28, TRBJ1-2 and TRBJ2-5.

TCR beta libraries were built with iRepertoire HTBI primers and Arm-PCR of CDR3 regions. TCRdb fed the multiplex PCR reads into MiXCR, producing one record per CDR3 protein. The sample gives approximately 350,000 distinct CDR3 sequences, roughly 15% of which show up once; 20% is in the top ten. This sample's time point: newly diagnosed GD, antithyroid drugs for less than 3 months. PBMC RNA was the source of the TCR library. The same sample was also used in a study of T cells in Graves' hyperthyroidism and ophthalmopathy.

Sequenced material: peripheral blood mononuclear cells (PBMCs), taken at new diagnosis, from a patient treated with antithyroid drugs. The receptor's source is a woman aged 18-29 years with Graves disease. The V and J genes are TRBV11-3 and TRBJ2-7; 7 bases fit TRBD1. CDR3 amino acids: CASSLKDRNEQYF. CDR3 in DNA: TGTGCCAGCAGCCTAAAGGACAGGAACGAGCAGTACTTC.